A single sample is the source of the 31 T cell receptor beta chains below, sequenced in a study of cytomegalovirus exposure and HLA in healthy donors. TCRdb keeps only in-frame clones here, not all; method: immunoSEQ multiplex PCR. The sample lists approximately 240,000 clones, around nine tenths occurring once. The sequencing sample was made of PBMCs. The receptors originated from a woman aged 18 to 35 in good health and CMV-seronegative.

This chain links TRBV5-1 with TRBJ2-7, with a weak D call TRBD2 (5 bases). The CDR3 has 15 residues. CDR1 is SGHRS and CDR2 is YFSETQ in the germline V gene. With 1 base removed from V and 4 bases from J, the gap between germline ends came to 15 bases. The CDR3 reads CASSLFPASGYEQYF. DNA for the CDR3: TGCGCCAGCAGCTTGTTCCCGGCCTCGGGGTACGAGCAGTACTTC.

Only one count was recorded for this clone. The V and J genes are TRBV11-2 and TRBJ1-1; 8 bases are shared with TRBD1. Germline trimming cut 3 bases from V and 3 bases from J; bases unmatched to any gene: 6. Germline assignment: CDR1 SGHAT and CDR2 FQNNGV. The CDR3 sequence is 15 residues long. The CDR3 nucleotides are TGTGCCAGCAGCTTTAGGGCAGGGGGCGACACTGAAGCTTTCTTT. Its protein product is CASSFRAGGDTEAFF. Filled out from reference TRBV11-2 and TRBJ1-1, the complete variable domain reads EAGVAQSPRYKIIEKRQSVAFWCNPISGHATLYWYQQILGQGPKLLIQFQNNGVVDDSQLPKDRFSAERLKGVDSTLKIQPAKLEDSAVYLCASSFRAGGDTEAFFGQGTRLTVV.

This sequence joins TRBV29-1 and TRBJ2-5, with 7 bases fitting TRBD1. In germline, CDR1 is SQVTM, CDR2 ANQGSEA. The CDR3 extends over 12 amino acids. Germline trimming cut 6 bases from V and 3 bases from J; bases unmatched to any gene: 4. The CDR3, as DNA: TGCAGCGTAGGACAGGCGAAAGAGACCCAGTACTTC. This gives the protein CSVGQAKETQYF.

The V gene is TRBV6-6, the J gene TRBJ2-5, with 12 bases matching TRBD2. This CDR3 has 14 residues. Losses at the gene ends were 8 bases for V and 3 bases for J; bases not matched to a gene: 4. CDR1 is MNHNY, CDR2 SVGAGI, per germline (reference sequence). The CDR3 loop is CASQTSGRKETQYF. The CDR3 coding sequence is TGTGCCAGCCAGACTAGCGGGAGAAAAGAGACCCAGTACTTC.

This rearrangement joins TRBV12-5 to TRBJ1-1; 7 positions agree with TRBD1. Germline CDR1 LGHNT, CDR2 FRNRAP. Trimming removed 1 base from V and 8 bases from J; junction bases left unmatched: 1. CDR3 length equals 12 residues. The CDR3 here is CASGLGTGEAFF. CDR3 sequence (DNA): TGTGCTAGTGGTTTGGGGACAGGCGAAGCTTTCTTT. Full variable domain (remainder filled in from reference TRBV12-5 and TRBJ1-1): DARVTQTPRHKVTEMGQEVTMRCQPILGHNTVFWYRQTMMQGLELLAYFRNRAPLDDSGMPKDRFSAEMPDATLATLKIQPSEPRDSAVYFCASGLGTGEAFFGQGTRLTVV.

J is TRBJ2-7 and V is TRBV7-9; D perhaps matches TRBD1 (5 bases). The CDR3 consists of 14 residues. CDR1 SEHNR and CDR2 FQNEAQ come from the germline V gene (reference sequence). The V end lost 4 bases, the J end lost 2 bases, and 12 bases lay between the germline ends. In DNA, the CDR3 is TGTGCCAGCAGCTCGACGACAGAAACCTACGAGCAGTACTTC. Translated, it gives CASSSTTETYEQYF.

The rearrangement links TRBV6-5 to TRBJ1-4, with D possibly being TRBD1 (5 bases). The CDR3 runs 14 residues. Germline CDR1 and CDR2: MNHEY and SVGAGI. The V end was cut by 2 bases, the J end by 6 bases, with 10 bases between. Here the CDR3 reads CASSYGRADEKLFF. The CDR3 DNA follows: TGTGCCAGCAGTTACGGCAGGGCAGATGAAAAACTGTTTTTT.

V gene TRBV11-2 combines with J gene TRBJ2-4; a weak D match, TRBD2 (7 bases). Germline V gene data show CDR1 as SGHAT and CDR2 as FQNNGV. Between the trimmed V and J ends, which lost 5 bases and 6 bases, there was a span of 20 bases. The CDR3 runs to 16 residues. CDR3 DNA: TGTGCCAGCAGCCTCGTGGGGGGGGCCGAATCAAACATTCAGTACTTC. This sequence encodes CASSLVGGAESNIQYF. The full variable domain, in which reference TRBV11-2 and TRBJ2-4 provide the parts outside the CDR3, is EAGVAQSPRYKIIEKRQSVAFWCNPISGHATLYWYQQILGQGPKLLIQFQNNGVVDDSQLPKDRFSAERLKGVDSTLKIQPAKLEDSAVYLCASSLVGGAESNIQYFGAGTRLSVL.

The V gene is TRBV5-6, the J gene TRBJ2-7; weak D call: TRBD2 (6 bases). Looked up from germline, CDR1 is SGHDT and CDR2 is YYEEEE. The CDR3 extends over 12 amino acids. V was cut by 4 bases and J by 3 bases, with 8 bases left in between. DNA of the CDR3: TGTGCCAGCAGCATGGGACTCTACGAGCAGTACTTC. Amino acids: CASSMGLYEQYF.

This clone has more than one count but fewer than ten. The chain employs TRBV6-5 and TRBJ1-2; D is unresolved. The CDR3 contains 15 residues. Germline loops: CDR1 MNHEY, CDR2 SVGAGI. The ends were cut back, 8 bases at V and 3 bases at J, with 19 bases in the middle. CDR3: CASRLTPRGDYGYTF. The CDR3 nucleotides are TGTGCCAGCCGACTGACCCCGCGGGGAGACTATGGCTACACCTTC.

J is TRBJ1-5 and V is TRBV11-2, with no clear D. V lost 1 base and J lost 2, with 9 bases in between. The CDR3 sequence is 15 residues long. CDR1 and CDR2 (germline): SGHAT, FQNNGV. Written as DNA, the CDR3 is TGTGCCAGCAGCTTAGGTTCCGGTGGCAATCAGCCCCAGCATTTT. Its protein is CASSLGSGGNQPQHF.

This clone turned up a few times. The V call is TRBV5-6, the J call TRBJ2-7; weak D call: TRBD2 (7 bases). Germline assignment: CDR1 SGHDT and CDR2 YYEEEE. CDR3 size: 15 residues. Deletions cut 4 bases from V and 1 base from J, with 15 bases between. The CDR3 bases are TGTGCCAGCAGCCCAAGGACTAGGGGGTCCTACGAGCAGTACTTC. Protein product: CASSPRTRGSYEQYF.

This rearrangement joins TRBV5-4 to TRBJ2-7, with 8 bases aligning to TRBD2. CDR3 length equals 13 residues. Germline assignment: CDR1 SGHNT and CDR2 YYREEE (reference sequence). The ends lost 1 base at V and 3 bases at J; junction bases unmatched: 0. CDR3 residues: CASSLTSGYEQYF. Written as DNA, the CDR3 is TGTGCCAGCAGCTTGACTAGCGGCTACGAGCAGTACTTC.

The chain has TRBV5-1 and TRBJ2-4, with D tentatively TRBD1 (7 bases). This CDR3 region has 15 residues. The germline CDR1 and CDR2 sequences are SGHRS and YFSETQ. The V gene lost 1 base and the J gene lost 1 base, with 9 bases spanning the gap. The CDR3 is CASSLSGGAKNIQYF. In DNA, the CDR3 is TGCGCCAGCAGCTTGTCAGGGGGGGCCAAAAACATTCAGTACTTC.

The gene calls are TRBV15 and TRBJ2-6; 13 bases map to TRBD2. Germline-derived CDR1 and CDR2 are LNHNV and YYDKDF (reference sequence). This CDR3 region has 17 residues. The V gene end was trimmed by 5 bases and the J gene end by 2 bases; junction bases not matched to a gene: 3. CDR3 residues: CATSPGLAGAGANVLTF. The CDR3 nucleotides are TGTGCCACCAGCCCTGGACTAGCGGGAGCTGGGGCCAACGTCCTGACTTTC.

The chain employs TRBV29-1 and TRBJ2-3; a weak D match, TRBD1 (6 bases). Germline V gene sequence: CDR1 SQVTM, CDR2 ANQGSEA. The CDR3 has 16 residues. V dropped 3 bases and J dropped 2 bases, with 18 bases sitting between them. CDR3 in DNA: TGCAGCGTTGAGTCAGGGGCGAACGGTTACACAGATACGCAGTATTTT. Translated: CSVESGANGYTDTQYF.

The chain recombines TRBV29-1 with TRBJ2-2; 8 bases fit TRBD2. CDR1 is SQVTM, CDR2 ANQGSEA, per germline. V shed 1 base and J 1 base; nucleotides not matched to a gene: 11. The CDR3 totals 18 residues. The CDR3: CSVEGLAGSELNTGELFF. Here the CDR3 DNA reads TGCAGCGTTGAAGGCCTAGCGGGTAGCGAATTGAACACCGGGGAGCTGTTTTTT.

Here the CDR3 reads CASRVGGAGIGELFF. DNA for the CDR3: TGTGCCAGCCGAGTGGGGGGGGCCGGTATCGGGGAGCTGTTTTTT. The V and J genes are TRBV6-6 and TRBJ2-2; D is possibly TRBD2 (7 bases). Germline V gene data show CDR1 as MNHNY and CDR2 as SVGAGI (reference sequence). V gave up 8 bases and J gave up 7 bases, with 20 bases separating them. This CDR3 contains 15 residues.

The CDR3 nucleotides read TGTGCCAGCATAACTACCGGCTGGGGGCGCGGGTATGGCTACACCTTC. Translated, it gives CASITTGWGRGYGYTF. The chain couples TRBV7-2 to TRBJ1-2; weak D call: TRBD1 (6 bases). The CDR3 is 16 residues long. CDR1 SGHTA and CDR2 FQGNSA come from the germline V gene. Trimming shortened V by 7 bases and J by 5 bases, and 23 bases separated the two germline ends.

The CDR3 DNA sequence: TGCGCCAGCACCCCGGGGGGGACCGGGGGTTCCTACGAGCAGTACTTC. The encoded protein is CASTPGGTGGSYEQYF. The chain combines TRBV5-1 with TRBJ2-7; 8 bases map to TRBD2. Germline lookup yields CDR1 SGHRS and CDR2 YFSETQ. The V segment lost 6 bases and the J segment 1 base; nucleotides outside the gene matches: 12. There are 16 residues in the CDR3.

This clone has only one observation. The genes are TRBV15 and TRBJ1-4; weak D call: TRBD1 (5 bases). The germline V gene encodes CDR1 LNHNV and CDR2 YYDKDF (reference sequence). V was cut by 1 base and J by 7 bases, with 16 bases left in between. The CDR3 sequence is 16 residues long. CDR3 region: CATSRVTGTGSEKLFF. The CDR3 coding sequence is TGTGCCACCAGCAGAGTTACCGGGACCGGGAGTGAAAAACTGTTTTTT.

The V and J genes are TRBV7-8 and TRBJ2-7; D is unclear. CDR1 is SGHVS and CDR2 is FQNEAQ in the germline V gene. The CDR3 is 12 residues long. V was clipped by 2 bases and J by 5 bases, with 7 bases between them. CDR3 DNA sequence: TGTGCCAGCAGCTTAAGTCGAGACGAGCAGTACTTC. It is translated as CASSLSRDEQYF.

The chain joins TRBV5-1 to TRBJ2-5; a possible D gene is TRBD1 (5 bases). V was shortened by 0 bases and J by 2 bases, with 11 bases between the two germline ends. The germline CDR1 and CDR2 sequences are SGHRS and YFSETQ. The CDR3 sequence is 15 residues long. CDR3 DNA sequence: TGCGCCAGCAGCTTGGCGGCAGGGATACAAGAGACCCAGTACTTC. Translating gives CASSLAAGIQETQYF. Full variable domain (remainder filled in from reference TRBV5-1 and TRBJ2-5): KAGVTQTPRYLIKTRGQQVTLSCSPISGHRSVSWYQQTPGQGLQFLFEYFSETQRNKGNFPGRFSGRQFSNSRSEMNVSTLELGDSALYLCASSLAAGIQETQYFGPGTRLLVL.

This chain connects TRBV7-9 to TRBJ2-1; possible D gene TRBD2, 6 bases. The CDR3 runs to 16 residues. Germline V gives CDR1 SEHNR, CDR2 FQNEAQ (reference sequence). The V and J ends lost 3 bases and 8 bases respectively, with 20 bases between them. In DNA form, the CDR3 reads TGTGCCAGCAGCTTCCCCCCGAGACTAGAGAACGATGAGCAGTTCTTC. Protein sequence: CASSFPPRLENDEQFF.

This clone was seen once. The chain combines TRBV2 with TRBJ2-5; 8 nucleotides line up with TRBD1. There are 15 residues in the CDR3. V shed 6 bases, J shed 3 bases, and the junction held 9 bases outside the gene matches. Germline V gene sequence: CDR1 SNHLY, CDR2 FYNNEI. CDR3 bases: TGTGCCAGCAGCAGTTCCCGACAGGGGAAAGAGACCCAGTACTTC. It encodes CASSSSRQGKETQYF.

The chain employs TRBV5-1 and TRBJ2-2; 14 bases map to TRBD2. V was pared by 4 bases and J by 6 bases, with 5 bases of the junction left unmatched. The CDR3 covers 16 residues. CDR1 and CDR2 from the germline V gene are SGHRS and YFSETQ. CDR3 DNA sequence: TGCGCCAGCAGCCGACCGGGACTAGCGGGAGCCGGGGAGCTGTTTTTT. Protein product: CASSRPGLAGAGELFF.

This chain joins TRBV27 and TRBJ2-1; D is undetermined. V lost 6 bases and J 4 bases, leaving 4 bases between the germline ends. The CDR3 covers 11 residues. CDR1 and CDR2 (germline): MNHEY, SMNVEV (reference sequence). CDR3: CASRTYNEQFF. For the CDR3, the DNA is TGTGCCAGCAGGACATACAATGAGCAGTTCTTC.

V gene TRBV6-1 combines with J gene TRBJ2-7; 9 nucleotides line up with TRBD2. V dropped 8 bases and J dropped 6; count of bases not matched to a gene: 8. Per germline, CDR1 MNHNS and CDR2 SASEGT. This CDR3 is 13 amino acids long. The CDR3 sequence: CASEGTSPSEQYF. CDR3 bases: TGTGCCAGCGAGGGGACTAGCCCCTCCGAGCAGTACTTC.

This CDR3 is CATSRDLAGANEQYF. CDR3 DNA sequence: TGTGCCACCAGCAGAGACTTAGCGGGAGCCAACGAGCAGTACTTC. The chain has TRBV15 and TRBJ2-7; 9 bases are shared with TRBD2. The V gene's germline CDR1 is LNHNV and CDR2 YYDKDF (reference sequence). Trimming removed 0 bases from V and 5 bases from J; junction bases left unmatched: 5. The CDR3 is made up of 15 amino acids.

The J gene is TRBJ2-1, the V gene TRBV5-8, with 9 bases matching TRBD1. The CDR3 covers 17 residues. V gave up 4 bases and J gave up 1 base; unmatched junction bases: 9. Germline lookup yields CDR1 SGHTS and CDR2 YDEGEE. The CDR3 region is CASSPGTGRYSYNEQFF. In nucleotides, the CDR3 is TGTGCCAGCAGCCCAGGGACAGGGCGTTATTCCTACAATGAGCAGTTCTTC.

The genes are TRBV9 and TRBJ1-1; D is undetermined. Trimming removed 2 bases at V and 1 base at J, with 9 bases between. The length of the CDR3 is 14 residues. Germline lookup yields CDR1 SGDLS and CDR2 YYNGEE. The CDR3 region is CASSVSQANTEAFF. The DNA of the CDR3 is TGTGCCAGCAGCGTTTCTCAGGCGAACACTGAAGCTTTCTTT.